A single sample gave rise to the 19 T cell receptor beta chains below, sequenced in a study of cytomegalovirus exposure and HLA in healthy donors. Amplification used 60 Vbeta primers and 13 Jbeta primers. Assay: immunoSEQ multiplex PCR; the TCRdb copy retains only in-frame clones and omits some. The top ten clones hold over 5% of a sample with about 220,000 clones, 82% of them seen once. The sequenced sample consisted of PBMCs. These receptors all come from a middle-aged woman in good health and CMV-seropositive.

The chain employs TRBV5-6 and TRBJ2-1; D is possibly TRBD2 (5 bases). The CDR3 has 11 amino acids. Germline CDR1 is SGHDT and CDR2 is YYEEEE. V was shortened by 0 bases and J by 12 bases, with 7 bases between the two germline ends. This chain's CDR3 is CASSLGRGQFF. CDR3 bases: TGTGCCAGCAGCTTGGGACGGGGGCAGTTCTTC.

The V gene is TRBV19, the J gene TRBJ1-1, with D tentatively TRBD1 (6 bases). The germline V and J ends were trimmed by 6 bases and 1 base, with 9 bases remaining between them. Germline CDR1 reads LNHDA; CDR2 reads SQIVND (reference sequence). This CDR3 is 13 amino acids long. CDR3 residues: CASSKTGNTEAFF. The CDR3 DNA sequence: TGTGCCAGTAGCAAGACAGGGAACACTGAAGCTTTCTTT. The full variable domain, its missing parts supplied by reference TRBV19 and TRBJ1-1, is DGGITQSPKYLFRKEGQNVTLSCEQNLNHDAMYWYRQDPGQGLRLIYYSQIVNDFQKGDIAEGYSVSREKKESFPLTVTSAQKNPTAFYLCASSKTGNTEAFFGQGTRLTVV.

V and J are TRBV5-4 and TRBJ2-1, with D tentatively TRBD2 (7 bases). The CDR3 covers 16 residues. From germline, CDR1 is SGHNT and CDR2 YYREEE (reference sequence). The V end lost 0 bases, the J end lost 6 bases, and 16 bases lay between the germline ends. The CDR3 DNA is TGTGCCAGCAGCTTGGCCTTGGGGGGGGGCTTCAATGAGCAGTTCTTC. Amino acids: CASSLALGGGFNEQFF.

The chain employs TRBV6-4 and TRBJ1-5; D is unclear. The CDR3 runs 13 residues. The V and J ends lost 6 bases and 7 bases respectively, with 13 bases between them. From germline, CDR1 is MRHNA and CDR2 SNTAGT. The CDR3 reads CASSPGTGQPQHF. The CDR3, as DNA: TGTGCCAGCAGCCCCGGAACGGGACAGCCCCAGCATTTT.

The chain couples TRBV27 to TRBJ1-2, with a weak D call TRBD1 (6 bases). V was pared by 6 bases and J by 8 bases, with 13 bases between. From germline, CDR1 is MNHEY and CDR2 SMNVEV (reference sequence). This CDR3 region has 12 residues. CDR3 sequence reads: CASRLGGGGYTF. The CDR3 region has the DNA TGTGCCAGCAGGCTAGGGGGGGGAGGCTACACCTTC.

The V gene is TRBV7-9, the J gene TRBJ2-7; D is perhaps TRBD1 (6 bases). V was cut by 1 base and J by 3 bases, with 19 bases left in between. The CDR3 totals 17 residues. CDR1 is SEHNR and CDR2 is FQNEAQ in the germline V gene (reference sequence). The CDR3 DNA follows: TGTGCCAGCAGCTTAGGAGTCGGGCAGGGGCGAAACTACGAGCAGTACTTC. It codes for CASSLGVGQGRNYEQYF.

The chain carries TRBV25-1 and TRBJ2-1, with D hard to call. The ends were cut back, 4 bases at V and 8 bases at J, with 6 bases in the middle. This CDR3 spans 11 amino acids. Germline V gene lookup returns CDR1 MGHDK and CDR2 SYGVNS. CDR3 sequence: CASSALYEQFF. Written as DNA, the CDR3 is TGTGCCAGCAGTGCACTGTATGAGCAGTTCTTC.

The chain uses TRBV6-6 and TRBJ2-7, with TRBD2 identical over 10 bases. The CDR3 is 14 residues long. The germline V gene encodes CDR1 MNHNY and CDR2 SVGAGI (reference sequence). The J segment lost 1 base and the V segment lost 6 bases, leaving 3 bases of the junction unmatched. The CDR3 reads CASSLLAGSYEQYF. CDR3 bases: TGTGCCAGCAGCCTACTAGCGGGGTCCTACGAGCAGTACTTC.

The chain couples TRBV7-2 to TRBJ2-3; D may be TRBD2 (5 bases). Trimming took off 0 bases at V and 0 bases at J, with 7 bases between the two ends. CDR1 is SGHTA, CDR2 FQGNSA, per germline. The CDR3 extends over 15 amino acids. CDR3 nucleotide sequence: TGTGCCAGCAGCTTAGCCCGGACTAGCACAGATACGCAGTATTTT. Amino acid sequence: CASSLARTSTDTQYF.

The chain employs TRBV7-8 and TRBJ2-5, with 7 bases matching TRBD2. CDR1 and CDR2 (germline): SGHVS, FQNEAQ. After removal of 9 bases from V and 5 bases from J, the junction contained 21 bases not matched to a gene. The CDR3 has 17 amino acids. Written as DNA, the CDR3 is TGTGCCAGTGTCGCGGGAGCCCGAGAGTCGCGTTGGGAGACCCAGTACTTC. This gives the protein CASVAGARESRWETQYF.

This rearrangement joins TRBV9 to TRBJ1-2; possibly TRBD1 for D (5 bases). V lost 0 bases, J lost 4 bases, and 10 bases lay in between. The CDR3 extends over 14 amino acids. Germline-derived CDR1 and CDR2 are SGDLS and YYNGEE. CDR3 sequence (DNA): TGTGCCAGCAGCGTAGATGACAGCCTCTATGGCTACACCTTC. Protein product: CASSVDDSLYGYTF.

This chain connects TRBV19 to TRBJ1-1; 9 positions agree with TRBD1. The CDR3 covers 18 residues. V trimming: 3 bases; J trimming: 0 bases; junction bases outside the gene matches: 11. The germline gives CDR1 LNHDA, CDR2 SQIVND (reference sequence). The CDR3 loop is CASSIRRDRALLNTEAFF. For the CDR3, the DNA is TGTGCCAGTAGTATTAGGCGGGACAGGGCTTTACTGAACACTGAAGCTTTCTTT. Full variable domain (missing parts from reference TRBV19 and TRBJ1-1): DGGITQSPKYLFRKEGQNVTLSCEQNLNHDAMYWYRQDPGQGLRLIYYSQIVNDFQKGDIAEGYSVSREKKESFPLTVTSAQKNPTAFYLCASSIRRDRALLNTEAFFGQGTRLTVV.

This clone was recorded a few times. The chain has TRBV5-6 and TRBJ2-5; D call uncertain. Germline V gene data show CDR1 as SGHDT and CDR2 as YYEEEE. The CDR3 has 13 residues. Trimming shortened V by 2 bases and J by 2 bases, and 7 bases separated the two germline ends. The CDR3 here is CASSLAWQETQYF. The CDR3 DNA sequence: TGTGCCAGCAGCTTAGCTTGGCAAGAGACCCAGTACTTC.

The chain employs TRBV6-1 and TRBJ1-5; 8 bases agree with TRBD1. V lost 3 bases and J lost 0; bases outside the gene matches: 13. The CDR3 totals 19 residues. Germline values: CDR1 MNHNS, CDR2 SASEGT. The CDR3 DNA reads TGTGCCAGCAGTGACAATGGAGGACAGGGCCTTTATAGCAATCAGCCCCAGCATTTT. It specifies CASSDNGGQGLYSNQPQHF.

V is TRBV7-7 and J is TRBJ2-5; 8 bases align to TRBD2. CDR3 length: 15 residues. The V segment lost 5 bases and the J segment 5 bases; nucleotides outside the gene matches: 10. Germline V gene sequence: CDR1 SSHAT, CDR2 FNYEAQ (reference sequence). The CDR3 spells CASSHQAGELETQYF. In nucleotides, the CDR3 is TGTGCCAGCAGCCACCAAGCGGGGGAACTGGAGACCCAGTACTTC.

The V and J genes are TRBV28 and TRBJ1-1; 11 bases are a match to TRBD1. From germline, CDR1 is MDHEN and CDR2 SYDVKM. The CDR3 sequence is 16 residues long. V dropped 1 base and J dropped 5; count of bases not matched to a gene: 6. DNA of the CDR3: TGTGCCAGCAGTTTATCTCGCGGACAGGGGGCGACTGAAGCTTTCTTT. Encoded protein: CASSLSRGQGATEAFF.

This clone is a singleton in its sample. This chain uses TRBV27 with TRBJ2-6, with unresolved D. Per germline, CDR1 MNHEY and CDR2 SMNVEV (reference sequence). The CDR3 extends over 13 amino acids. The V end lost 6 bases, the J end lost 1 base, and 4 bases lay between the germline ends. The DNA for the CDR3 is TGTGCCAGCAGACAGTCTGGGGCCAACGTCCTGACTTTC. Residues: CASRQSGANVLTF.

This chain links TRBV6-5 with TRBJ2-1; the match to TRBD2 covers 11 bases. V trimming: 4 bases; J trimming: 4 bases; junction bases outside the gene matches: 3. From germline, CDR1 is MNHEY and CDR2 SVGAGI. The CDR3 runs to 15 residues. The CDR3 nucleotides are TGTGCCAGCAGTTTCCTAGCGGGGGGTTACAATGAGCAGTTCTTC. Residues: CASSFLAGGYNEQFF.

The chain couples TRBV7-9 to TRBJ1-5, with TRBD1 identical over 7 bases. The CDR3 length is 16 residues. Per the germline V gene, CDR1 is SEHNR and CDR2 is FQNEAQ (reference sequence). V gave up 3 bases and J gave up 3 bases; unmatched junction bases: 8. This chain's CDR3 is CASSLGYDRVNQPQHF. Written as DNA, the CDR3 is TGTGCCAGCAGCTTGGGATATGACAGGGTCAATCAGCCCCAGCATTTT.